This TCR beta chain was retrieved from a study of neoadjuvant anti-PD-1 for oral cavity cancer. Germline V gene sequence: CDR1 SGHTA, CDR2 FQGNSA. This CDR3 has 15 residues. Trimming cost V 5 bases and J 1 base, with 14 bases left between them. This table comes from immunoSEQ multiplex PCR, and its TCRdb copy is limited to in-frame clones, with some not included. The data show about 14,000 clones, roughly two thirds seen once. The sample holds one count of this clone. The V and J genes are TRBV7-2 and TRBJ1-1, with D unclear. The material was PBMCs, obtained before nivolumab (anti-PD-1) treatment. The sequence derives from a person aged 35-79 years with oral cavity squamous cell carcinoma. CDR3 nucleotide sequence: TGTGCCAGCAGCCTGTTCCTGGCTACGAACACTGAAGCTTTCTTT. Its protein is CASSLFLATNTEAFF.